This T cell receptor (beta chain) was profiled in a study of blood T cells in healthy people across ages. Losses at the gene ends were 0 bases for V and 7 bases for J; bases not matched to a gene: 3. The germline V gene has CDR1 LGHDT and CDR2 YNNKEL (reference sequence). The CDR3 covers 13 residues. The sample, about 10 milliliters of peripheral blood, was drawn from each donor. Researchers report isolating at least 6 million PBMCs per sample. Per sample, extraction of total RNA gave at least 5 micrograms in every case. PCR was performed a second time for about 6 to 12 cycles using a sample-barcoded 5' primer and a J-beta primer mix. TCRdb itself ran the 5' RACE reads through MiXCR, one entry per CDR3 protein. Of approximately 780,000 distinct CDR3 sequences in the sample, about a quarter were seen once. The same sample was also studied in work on T cells of mothers and their children. This second study notes: Three healthy Caucasian mothers and their six children were the donors.

Sequences were obtained from blood. This sequence originates from a boy younger than 18 in good health. The chain recombines TRBV3-1 with TRBJ2-7, with 7 bases fitting TRBD1. The CDR3 reads CASSQDDRAEQYF. Written as DNA, the CDR3 is TGTGCCAGCAGCCAAGATGACAGGGCAGAGCAGTACTTC.